This T cell receptor beta chain was obtained from a study of T cell changes during pregnancy in multiple sclerosis. The V gene's germline CDR1 is SGHRS and CDR2 YFSETQ. With 4 bases clipped from V and 4 bases from J, the junction kept 3 bases outside the gene matches. The CDR3 spans 13 residues. The protocol was immunoSEQ multiplex PCR, while the TCRdb copy is restricted to in-frame clones and leaves out a portion. The profile shows roughly 60,000 clones, roughly 92% of them singletons. The chain links TRBV5-1 to TRBJ2-3, with 7 bases that match TRBD1. The clonotype originates from a female donor with multiple sclerosis, enrolled in a pregnancy study. This specimen was peripheral blood, taken in the second trimester of pregnancy. CDR3 coding DNA: TGCGCCAGCAGCGTTGACAGGGCAGATACGCAGTATTTT. Residues: CASSVDRADTQYF.